This is a list of T cell receptor beta chains from one sample in a study of blood T cell repertoires in COVID-19. Repertoires were generated with immunoSEQ multiplex PCR, while TCRdb's copy carries only in-frame clones and drops some. The data hold more than 55,000 clones, with approximately 80% observed a single time. The sequenced sample consisted of peripheral blood. The receptors come from a woman between 50 and 59 years old with active or convalescent COVID-19. The CDR3 runs from the conserved cysteine through the conserved F or W. A D gene is named only where the DNA matches it firmly. A clone size is listed for some rows: how often the clone was seen (once, few, many), or a class if it is expanded.

v_gene	abundance	j_gene	d_gene	CDR3aa
TRBV10-3	-	TRBJ1-1	TRBD1	CAISRDRAGNTEAFF
TRBV19	-	TRBJ2-5	TRBD2	CASSPEASGIKRTQYF
TRBV5-6	-	TRBJ1-2	-	CASSHLVQGGYTF
TRBV30	-	TRBJ2-2	-	CAWSEGRATGELFF
TRBV9	-	TRBJ1-6	-	CASRFEGSDNSPLHF
TRBV9	-	TRBJ2-1	TRBD1	CASSQTGTGGGEQFF
TRBV3-1/TRBV3-2	-	TRBJ2-5	TRBD2	CASSQDGRDSLSKETQYF
TRBV24-1	-	TRBJ2-1	TRBD2	CATSGGLAEYNEQFF
TRBV25-1	once	TRBJ1-5	TRBD1	CASARTGLLQPQHF
TRBV2	-	TRBJ2-7	TRBD1	CATGTGPYEQYF
TRBV14	-	TRBJ2-1	-	CASSFAGASRKQFF
TRBV4-1	-	TRBJ2-2	TRBD1	CASSAGQGANGGELFF
TRBV20-1	-	TRBJ1-2	-	CSASGELGGYTF
TRBV7-2	once	TRBJ2-7	TRBD2	CASSLGLAGSYEQYF
TRBV5-1	-	TRBJ2-2	-	CASSPRGLNTGELFF
TRBV3-1/TRBV3-2	few	TRBJ2-2	TRBD1	CASSRQGASGELFF